A single sample gave rise to the 17 T cell receptor beta chains below, sequenced in a study of blood T cell repertoires in COVID-19. Repertoires were generated with immunoSEQ multiplex PCR, while TCRdb's copy carries only in-frame clones and drops some. The data show about 40,000 clones, with 87% seen just once and 20% to 25% held by the top ten. The sequencing sample was made of peripheral blood. Every receptor here comes from a man in his sixties with acute or convalescent COVID-19.

CDR3 residues: CASSAGQGYGYTF. The CDR3 region has the DNA TGTGCCAGCAGCGCTGGACAGGGCTATGGCTACACCTTC. The chain is built from TRBV2 and TRBJ1-2; 8 bases match TRBD1. Germline lookup yields CDR1 SNHLY and CDR2 FYNNEI. The CDR3 length is 13 residues. V was pared by 6 bases and J by 4 bases, with 4 bases of the junction left unmatched.

The V gene is TRBV5-8, the J gene TRBJ2-7; 7 bases line up with TRBD2. Germline V gene data show CDR1 as SGHTS and CDR2 as YDEGEE. The CDR3 is 17 amino acids. V lost 2 bases to trimming and J lost 6 bases; unmatched junction nucleotides: 17. Written as DNA, the CDR3 is TGTGCCAGCAGCTTCCATAATTTGACTAGCTGGCAGACCGAGCAGTACTTC. Translated: CASSFHNLTSWQTEQYF. Full variable domain (rest looked up from reference TRBV5-8 and TRBJ2-7): EAGVTQSPTHLIKTRGQQATLRCSPISGHTSVYWYQQALGLGLQFLLWYDEGEERNRGNFPPRFSGRQFPNYSSELNVNALELEDSALYLCASSFHNLTSWQTEQYFGPGTRLTVT.

A single count supports this clone. V is TRBV7-9 and J is TRBJ2-1; TRBD2 matches at 12 bases. Germline V gene data show CDR1 as SEHNR and CDR2 as FQNEAQ (reference sequence). The CDR3 length is 17 residues. J lost 10 bases, V lost 4 bases, and 14 bases had no gene match. The CDR3 sequence is CASSSKLRLAGAGEQFF. In nucleotides, the CDR3 is TGTGCCAGCAGCTCAAAACTAAGACTAGCGGGAGCAGGGGAGCAGTTCTTC. Variable domain in full (rest from reference TRBV7-9 and TRBJ2-1): DTGVSQNPRHKITKRGQNVTFRCDPISEHNRLYWYRQTLGQGPEFLTYFQNEAQLEKSRLLSDRFSAERPKGSFSTLEIQRTEQGDSAMYLCASSSKLRLAGAGEQFFGPGTRLTVL.

The chain combines TRBV7-9 with TRBJ1-4, with D maybe TRBD1 (6 bases). There are 16 residues in the CDR3. V lost 4 bases, J lost 8 bases, and 20 bases lay in between. Per the germline V gene, CDR1 is SEHNR and CDR2 is FQNEAQ (reference sequence). The CDR3 protein is CASSSQGPGLNEKLFF. The CDR3 DNA sequence: TGTGCCAGCAGCTCTCAGGGGCCAGGGTTGAACGAAAAACTGTTTTTT.

The chain is built from TRBV6-5 and TRBJ1-3; a possible D gene is TRBD1 (5 bases). Germline values: CDR1 MNHEY, CDR2 SVGAGI. The CDR3 extends over 15 amino acids. V dropped 2 bases and J dropped 6 bases, with 14 bases sitting between them. The CDR3 loop reads CASSYRSDIPNTIYF. The CDR3 DNA reads as TGTGCCAGCAGTTACCGATCGGACATTCCAAACACCATATATTTT.

The V call is TRBV29-1, the J call TRBJ2-7; 9 bases are a match to TRBD1. Per germline, CDR1 SQVTM and CDR2 ANQGSEA. CDR3 size: 15 residues. V was clipped by 2 bases and J by 4 bases; unmatched bases: 9. For the CDR3, the DNA is TGCAGCGTTGAACTAAACACAGGGGGCGGGTACGAGCAGTACTTC. It is translated as CSVELNTGGGYEQYF.

The chain has TRBV19 and TRBJ1-1; TRBD1 aligns across 8 bases. Trimming took 5 bases from V and 4 from J; bases not matched to a gene: 9. CDR1 LNHDA and CDR2 SQIVND come from the germline V gene (reference sequence). The CDR3 extends over 15 amino acids. CDR3 residues: CASSVRGLPGTEAFF. The CDR3 DNA follows: TGTGCCAGTAGTGTCAGGGGGCTCCCTGGCACTGAAGCTTTCTTT.

This chain links TRBV9 with TRBJ2-1; D is possibly TRBD2 (6 bases). Trimming took 4 bases from V and 8 from J, leaving 13 bases between them. Per germline, CDR1 SGDLS and CDR2 YYNGEE. The CDR3 spans 13 residues. In DNA form, the CDR3 reads TGTGCCAGCAGCCCACGGGACTCCCATGAGCAGTTCTTC. Its translation is CASSPRDSHEQFF. Complete variable domain (other parts from reference TRBV9 and TRBJ2-1): DSGVTQTPKHLITATGQRVTLRCSPRSGDLSVYWYQQSLDQGLQFLIQYYNGEERAKGNILERFSAQQFPDLHSELNLSSLELGDSALYFCASSPRDSHEQFFGPGTRLTVL.

V gene TRBV14 combines with J gene TRBJ1-5; D gene unclear. The CDR3 consists of 14 residues. The V gene's germline CDR1 is SGHDN and CDR2 FVKESK. The V end lost 1 base, the J end lost 4 bases, and 8 bases lay between the germline ends. CDR3 DNA sequence: TGTGCCAGCAGCCAAGGGTACAGAAATCAGCCCCAGCATTTT. It codes for CASSQGYRNQPQHF.

CDR3 sequence: CATSDPLAGAPYNEQFF. Written as DNA, the CDR3 is TGTGCCACCAGTGATCCCCTAGCGGGCGCCCCTTACAATGAGCAGTTCTTC. The gene calls are TRBV24-1 and TRBJ2-1; 8 bases match TRBD2. Germline CDR1 is KGHDR and CDR2 is SFDVKD. This CDR3 contains 17 residues. J gave up 4 bases and V 3 bases, and 10 bases lay outside the gene matches.

The V gene is TRBV24-1, the J gene TRBJ2-4, with D possibly being TRBD1 (6 bases). Germline loops: CDR1 KGHDR, CDR2 SFDVKD. This CDR3 is built from 16 residues. V shed 3 bases and J shed 8 bases, with 19 bases lying between them. CDR3 DNA: TGTGCCACCAGTGATGGTGGGGGCCAACGAGAGGACATTCAGTACTTC. This encodes CATSDGGGQREDIQYF.

The J gene is TRBJ2-6, the V gene TRBV9, with TRBD2 matching 7 bases. The CDR3 is made up of 18 amino acids. The trim removed 0 bases at V and 9 bases at J, leaving 15 bases unmatched. Per germline, CDR1 SGDLS and CDR2 YYNGEE. In nucleotides, the CDR3 is TGTGCCAGCAGCGTAGGGTTCCGTATAGGGACTACAGACAACGTCCTGACTTTC. Protein: CASSVGFRIGTTDNVLTF.

This sequence joins TRBV7-2 and TRBJ2-1, with 7 bases fitting TRBD1. V shed 5 bases and J 14 bases; nucleotides not matched to a gene: 12. There are 13 residues in the CDR3. Per germline, CDR1 SGHTA and CDR2 FQGNSA. Here the CDR3 reads CASSPFGGQGEFF. CDR3 in DNA: TGTGCCAGCAGCCCATTCGGCGGGCAGGGGGAGTTCTTC.

V gene TRBV28 combines with J gene TRBJ1-2, with TRBD1 matching 8 bases. In germline, CDR1 is MDHEN, CDR2 SYDVKM. The CDR3 has 13 residues. Trimming at V came to 3 bases and at J to 8 bases, leaving 5 bases not matched to a gene. The DNA for the CDR3 is TGTGCCAGCAGTTTCGGGCAGGGGGCCGGCTACACCTTC. Its protein product is CASSFGQGAGYTF.

This clone appeared once. The chain uses TRBV11-1 and TRBJ2-1; D might be TRBD1 (6 bases). This CDR3 is built from 15 residues. Trimming shortened V by 1 base and J by 4 bases, and 11 bases separated the two germline ends. Germline V gene data show CDR1 as SGHAT and CDR2 as FQDESV (reference sequence). The DNA for the CDR3 is TGTGCCAGCAGCTTAGTTAAGACAGGTTACAATGAGCAGTTCTTC. It specifies CASSLVKTGYNEQFF.

The chain links TRBV7-2 to TRBJ1-5; 9 bases are a match to TRBD1. V dropped 6 bases and J dropped 4; count of bases not matched to a gene: 4. Germline assignment: CDR1 SGHTA and CDR2 FQGNSA. This CDR3 has 14 amino acids. The CDR3 DNA follows: TGTGCCAGCAGTCGGGGACAGGGAAATCAGCCCCAGCATTTT. Its protein is CASSRGQGNQPQHF.

V and J are TRBV11-2 and TRBJ2-1; 7 bases line up with TRBD2. Germline V lookup: CDR1 SGHAT, CDR2 FQNNGV. Trimming at V came to 7 bases and at J to 7 bases, leaving 16 bases not matched to a gene. The CDR3 runs to 16 residues. CDR3 residues: CASNFRRGGRINEQFF. Written as DNA, the CDR3 is TGTGCCAGCAACTTCCGGCGAGGCGGGAGAATAAATGAGCAGTTCTTC. Based on the CDR3 plus reference TRBV11-2 and TRBJ2-1, the full variable domain is EAGVAQSPRYKIIEKRQSVAFWCNPISGHATLYWYQQILGQGPKLLIQFQNNGVVDDSQLPKDRFSAERLKGVDSTLKIQPAKLEDSAVYLCASNFRRGGRINEQFFGPGTRLTVL.